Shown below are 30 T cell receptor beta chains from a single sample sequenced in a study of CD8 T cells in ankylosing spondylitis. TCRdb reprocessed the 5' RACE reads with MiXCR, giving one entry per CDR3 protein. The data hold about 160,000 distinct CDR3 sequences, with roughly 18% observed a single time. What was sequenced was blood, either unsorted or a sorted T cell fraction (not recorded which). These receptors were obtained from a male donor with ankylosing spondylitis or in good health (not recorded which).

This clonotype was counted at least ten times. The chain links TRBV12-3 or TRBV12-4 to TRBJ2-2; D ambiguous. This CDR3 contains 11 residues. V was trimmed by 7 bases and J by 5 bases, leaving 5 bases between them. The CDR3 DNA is TGTGCCAGCACTCTGACCGGGGAGCTGTTTTTT. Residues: CASTLTGELFF.

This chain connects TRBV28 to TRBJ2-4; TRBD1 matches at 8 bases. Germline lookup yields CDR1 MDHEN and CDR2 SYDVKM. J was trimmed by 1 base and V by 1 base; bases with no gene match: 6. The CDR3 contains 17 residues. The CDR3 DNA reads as TGTGCCAGCAGTTTATCCGGACAGGGTTACGCCAAAAACATTCAGTACTTC. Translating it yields CASSLSGQGYAKNIQYF.

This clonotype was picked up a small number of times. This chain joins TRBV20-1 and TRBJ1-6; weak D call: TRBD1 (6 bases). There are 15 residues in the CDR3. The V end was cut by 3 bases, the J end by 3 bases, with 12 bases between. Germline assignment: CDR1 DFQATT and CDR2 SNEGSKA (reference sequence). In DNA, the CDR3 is TGCAGTGCTAGCCGGGACAATAACTATAATTCACCCCTCCACTTT. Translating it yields CSASRDNNYNSPLHF.

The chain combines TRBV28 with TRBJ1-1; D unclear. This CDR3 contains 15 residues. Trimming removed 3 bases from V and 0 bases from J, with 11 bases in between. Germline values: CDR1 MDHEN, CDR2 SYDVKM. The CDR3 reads CASSFPHSMNTEAFF. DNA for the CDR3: TGTGCCAGCAGTTTCCCGCACAGTATGAACACTGAAGCTTTCTTT.

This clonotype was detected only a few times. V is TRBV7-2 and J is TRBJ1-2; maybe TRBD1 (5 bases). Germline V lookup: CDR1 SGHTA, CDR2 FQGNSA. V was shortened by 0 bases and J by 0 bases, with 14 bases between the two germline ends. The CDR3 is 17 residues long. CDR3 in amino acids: CASSLAGYGGSNYGYTF. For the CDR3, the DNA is TGTGCCAGCAGCTTAGCAGGGTACGGGGGGTCTAACTATGGCTACACCTTC.

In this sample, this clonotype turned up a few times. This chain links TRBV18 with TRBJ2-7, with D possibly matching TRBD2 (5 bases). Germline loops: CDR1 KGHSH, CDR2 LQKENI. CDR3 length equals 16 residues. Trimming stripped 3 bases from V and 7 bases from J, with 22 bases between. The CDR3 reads CASSPPSQRSLGEQYF. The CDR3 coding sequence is TGTGCCAGCTCACCCCCCTCACAGCGGAGCCTTGGAGAGCAGTACTTC. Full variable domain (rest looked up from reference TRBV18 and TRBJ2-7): NAGVMQNPRHLVRRRGQEARLRCSPMKGHSHVYWYRQLPEEGLKFMVYLQKENIIDESGMPKERFSAEFPKEGPSILRIQQVVRGDSAAYFCASSPPSQRSLGEQYFGPGTRLTVT.

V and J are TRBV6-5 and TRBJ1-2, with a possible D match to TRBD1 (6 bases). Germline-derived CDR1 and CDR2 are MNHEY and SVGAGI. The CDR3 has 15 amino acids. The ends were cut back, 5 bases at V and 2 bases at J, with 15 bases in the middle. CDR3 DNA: TGTGCCAGCAGTCCCTACAGGGAGAGCAACTATGGCTACACCTTC. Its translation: CASSPYRESNYGYTF.

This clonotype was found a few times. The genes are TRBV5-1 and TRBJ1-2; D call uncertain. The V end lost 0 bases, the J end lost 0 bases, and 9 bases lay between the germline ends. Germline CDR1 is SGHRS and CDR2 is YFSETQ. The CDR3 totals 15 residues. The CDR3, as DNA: TGCGCCAGCAGCTTGGAGGGCCACGCTAACTATGGCTACACCTTC. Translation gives CASSLEGHANYGYTF.

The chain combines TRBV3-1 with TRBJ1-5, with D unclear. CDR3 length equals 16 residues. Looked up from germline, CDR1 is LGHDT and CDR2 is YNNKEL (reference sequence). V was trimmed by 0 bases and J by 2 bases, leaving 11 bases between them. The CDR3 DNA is TGTGCCAGCAGCCAAGATCTGTTGCGTGGCAATCAGCCCCAGCATTTT. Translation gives CASSQDLLRGNQPQHF.

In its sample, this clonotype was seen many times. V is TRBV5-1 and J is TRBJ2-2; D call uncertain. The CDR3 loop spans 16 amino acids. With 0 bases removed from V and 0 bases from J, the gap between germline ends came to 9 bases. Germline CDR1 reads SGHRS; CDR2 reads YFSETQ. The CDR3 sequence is CASSLVWPSNTGELFF. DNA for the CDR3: TGCGCCAGCAGCTTGGTATGGCCCTCGAACACCGGGGAGCTGTTTTTT.

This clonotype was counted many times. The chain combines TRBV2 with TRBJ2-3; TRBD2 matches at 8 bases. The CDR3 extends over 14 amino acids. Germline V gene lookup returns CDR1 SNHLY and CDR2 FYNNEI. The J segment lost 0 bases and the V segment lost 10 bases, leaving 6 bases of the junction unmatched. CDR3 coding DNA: TGTGCCACCGACTTAGCGGGAAGCACAGATACGCAGTATTTT. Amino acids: CATDLAGSTDTQYF.

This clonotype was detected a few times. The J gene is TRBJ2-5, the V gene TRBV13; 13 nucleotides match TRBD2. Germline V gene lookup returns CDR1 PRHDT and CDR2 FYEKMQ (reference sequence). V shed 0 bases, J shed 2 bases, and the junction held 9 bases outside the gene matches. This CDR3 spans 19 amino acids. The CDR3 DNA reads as TGTGCCAGCAGCTTAGGCCGCCGACTAGCGGGAGGACTTCAAGAGACCCAGTACTTC. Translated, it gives CASSLGRRLAGGLQETQYF.

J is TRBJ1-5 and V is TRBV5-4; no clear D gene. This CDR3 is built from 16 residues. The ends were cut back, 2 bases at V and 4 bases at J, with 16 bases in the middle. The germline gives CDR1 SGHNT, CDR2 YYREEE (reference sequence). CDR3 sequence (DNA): TGTGCCAGCAGCTTAGACGGTGTTATAGGAAATCAGCCCCAGCATTTT. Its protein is CASSLDGVIGNQPQHF.

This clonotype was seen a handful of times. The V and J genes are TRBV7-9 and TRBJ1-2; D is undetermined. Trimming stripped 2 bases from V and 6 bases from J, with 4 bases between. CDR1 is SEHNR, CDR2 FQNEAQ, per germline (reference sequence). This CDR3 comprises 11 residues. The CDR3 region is CASSLINGYTF. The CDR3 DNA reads TGTGCCAGCAGCTTAATTAATGGCTACACCTTC.

CDR3 amino acids: CASSSTSGTTQYF. CDR3 nucleotides: TGCGCCAGCAGCAGTACTAGCGGGACTACCCAGTACTTC. V usage is TRBV5-1 and J usage is TRBJ2-5, with 10 bases aligning to TRBD2. The germline CDR1 and CDR2 sequences are SGHRS and YFSETQ. The CDR3 covers 13 residues. V shed 4 bases and J 8 bases; nucleotides not matched to a gene: 5.

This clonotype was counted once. For the CDR3, the DNA is TGCAGCGTACGGAGACAGGCCTACGAGCAGTACTTC. As protein: CSVRRQAYEQYF. The rearrangement uses TRBV29-1 and TRBJ2-7, with a possible D match to TRBD1 (6 bases). Trimming stripped 6 bases from V and 2 bases from J, with 11 bases between. Germline lookup yields CDR1 SQVTM and CDR2 ANQGSEA. CDR3 size: 12 residues.

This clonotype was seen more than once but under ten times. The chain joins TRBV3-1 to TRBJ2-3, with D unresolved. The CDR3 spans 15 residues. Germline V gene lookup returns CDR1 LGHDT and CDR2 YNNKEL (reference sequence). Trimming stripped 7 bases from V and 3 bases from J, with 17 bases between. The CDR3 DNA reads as TGTGCCAGCACCCCTCTAGGGAAGGGAACAGATACGCAGTATTTT. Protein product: CASTPLGKGTDTQYF.

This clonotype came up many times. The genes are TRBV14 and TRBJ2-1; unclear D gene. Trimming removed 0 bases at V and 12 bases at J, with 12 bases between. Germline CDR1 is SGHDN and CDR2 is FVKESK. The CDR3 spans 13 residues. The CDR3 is CASSQDFGSSQFF. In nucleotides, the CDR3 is TGTGCCAGCAGCCAAGATTTTGGATCGTCGCAGTTCTTC.

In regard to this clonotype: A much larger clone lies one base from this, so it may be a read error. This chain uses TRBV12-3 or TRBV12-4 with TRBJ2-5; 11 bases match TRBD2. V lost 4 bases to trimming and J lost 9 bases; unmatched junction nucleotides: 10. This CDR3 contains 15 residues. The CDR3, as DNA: TGTGCCAGCAGTTCAAATAGCGGGAGGGGTGAGTCCCAGTACTTC. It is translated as CASSSNSGRGESQYF.

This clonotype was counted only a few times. The CDR3 DNA sequence: TGTGCCAGCAGCTTTGGATACACCGGGGAGCTGTTTTTT. This encodes CASSFGYTGELFF. The rearrangement joins TRBV7-9 to TRBJ2-2; no clear D gene. Deletions cut 3 bases from V and 3 bases from J, with 5 bases between. The CDR3 contains 13 residues. CDR1 and CDR2 (germline): SEHNR, FQNEAQ (reference sequence).

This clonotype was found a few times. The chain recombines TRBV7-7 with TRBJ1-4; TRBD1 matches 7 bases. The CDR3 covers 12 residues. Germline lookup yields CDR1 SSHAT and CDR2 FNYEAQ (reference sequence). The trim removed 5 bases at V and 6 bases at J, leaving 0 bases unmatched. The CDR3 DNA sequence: TGTGCCAGCAGCGGACAGGATGAAAAACTGTTTTTT. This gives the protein CASSGQDEKLFF.

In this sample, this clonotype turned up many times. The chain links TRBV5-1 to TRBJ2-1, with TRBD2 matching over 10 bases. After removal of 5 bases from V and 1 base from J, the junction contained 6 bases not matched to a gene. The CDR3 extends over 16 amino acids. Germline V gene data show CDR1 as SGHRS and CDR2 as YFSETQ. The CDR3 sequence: CASSFTSGISYNEQFF. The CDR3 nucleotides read TGCGCCAGCAGTTTTACTAGCGGGATTTCCTACAATGAGCAGTTCTTC. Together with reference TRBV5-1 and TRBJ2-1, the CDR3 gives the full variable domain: KAGVTQTPRYLIKTRGQQVTLSCSPISGHRSVSWYQQTPGQGLQFLFEYFSETQRNKGNFPGRFSGRQFSNSRSEMNVSTLELGDSALYLCASSFTSGISYNEQFFGPGTRLTVL.

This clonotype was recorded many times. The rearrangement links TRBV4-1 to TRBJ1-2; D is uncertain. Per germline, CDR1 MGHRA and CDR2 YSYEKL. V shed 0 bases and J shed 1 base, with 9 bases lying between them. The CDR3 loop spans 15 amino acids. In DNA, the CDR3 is TGCGCCAGCAGCCAAGATGTCTATCTTAACTATGGCTACACCTTC. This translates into CASSQDVYLNYGYTF.

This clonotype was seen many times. For the CDR3, the DNA is TGCAGCGTCCTGACAGGCCTCTACGAGCAGTACTTC. It encodes CSVLTGLYEQYF. V is TRBV29-1 and J is TRBJ2-7, with a possible D match to TRBD1 (6 bases). Between the trimmed V and J ends, which lost 6 bases and 3 bases, there was a span of 12 bases. The CDR3 has 12 residues. Germline V gives CDR1 SQVTM, CDR2 ANQGSEA.

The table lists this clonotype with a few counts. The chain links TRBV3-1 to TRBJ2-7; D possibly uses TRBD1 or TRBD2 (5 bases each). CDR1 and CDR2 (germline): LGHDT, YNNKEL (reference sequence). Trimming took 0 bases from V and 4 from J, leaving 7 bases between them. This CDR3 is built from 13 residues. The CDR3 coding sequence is TGTGCCAGCAGCCAAGAAGGGGAGTACGAGCAGTACTTC. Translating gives CASSQEGEYEQYF.

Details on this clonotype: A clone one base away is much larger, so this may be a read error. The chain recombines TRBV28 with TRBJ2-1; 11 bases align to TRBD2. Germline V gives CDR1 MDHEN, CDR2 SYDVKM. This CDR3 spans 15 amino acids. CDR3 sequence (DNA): TGTGCCAGCAGTTTTATAGCGGGAGGGAACAATAAGCAGTTCTTC. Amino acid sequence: CASSFIAGGNNKQFF.

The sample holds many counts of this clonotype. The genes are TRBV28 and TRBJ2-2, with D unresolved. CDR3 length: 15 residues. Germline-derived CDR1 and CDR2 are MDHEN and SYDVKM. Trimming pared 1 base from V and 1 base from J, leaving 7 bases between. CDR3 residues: CASSLSGGNTGELFF. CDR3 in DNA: TGTGCCAGCAGTTTATCCGGCGGGAACACCGGGGAGCTGTTTTTT.

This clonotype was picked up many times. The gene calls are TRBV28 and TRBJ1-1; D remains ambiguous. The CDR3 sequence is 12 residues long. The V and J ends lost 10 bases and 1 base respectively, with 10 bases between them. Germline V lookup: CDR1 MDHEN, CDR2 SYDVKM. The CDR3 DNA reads TGTGCCACCAGAGATACGAACACTGAAGCTTTCTTT. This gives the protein CATRDTNTEAFF.

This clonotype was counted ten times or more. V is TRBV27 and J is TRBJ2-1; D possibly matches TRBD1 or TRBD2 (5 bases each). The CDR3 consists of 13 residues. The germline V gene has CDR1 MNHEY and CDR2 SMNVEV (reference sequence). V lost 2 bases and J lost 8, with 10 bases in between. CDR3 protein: CASSLAGTDEQFF. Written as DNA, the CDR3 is TGTGCCAGCAGTTTAGCTGGGACCGATGAGCAGTTCTTC.

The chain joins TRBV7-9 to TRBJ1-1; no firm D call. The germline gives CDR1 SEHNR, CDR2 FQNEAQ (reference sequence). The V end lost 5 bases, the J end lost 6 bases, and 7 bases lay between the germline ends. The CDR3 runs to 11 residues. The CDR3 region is CASSPLPEAFF. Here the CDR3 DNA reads TGTGCCAGCAGCCCACTTCCTGAAGCTTTCTTT.